Listed here are 10 T cell receptor beta chains from one sample, sequenced in a study of blood T cells in healthy people across ages. A sample-barcoded 5' primer and a J-beta primer mix were used in a second PCR of about 7 to 12 cycles. TCRdb itself ran the 5' RACE reads through MiXCR, one entry per CDR3 protein. This sample has roughly 700,000 distinct CDR3 sequences, with roughly 50% found just once. The sequenced sample consisted of blood. The receptors stem from a woman aged 60-70 years in good health.

The chain uses TRBV20-1 and TRBJ2-7; D not resolved. Trimming took 6 bases from V and 5 from J, leaving 14 bases between them. Per germline, CDR1 DFQATT and CDR2 SNEGSKA (reference sequence). The CDR3 spans 12 residues. Here the CDR3 reads CSAHKGGDEQYF. CDR3 in DNA: TGCAGTGCGCATAAGGGTGGGGACGAGCAGTACTTC.

V and J are TRBV6-2 or TRBV6-3 and TRBJ2-5; D is perhaps TRBD1 or TRBD2 (6 bases each). The end of the DNA aligns better with TRBJ2-7, so the J call may be wrong. Germline-derived CDR1 and CDR2 are MNHEY and SVGEGT. This CDR3 contains 16 residues. CDR3 coding DNA: TGTGCCAGCAGTAACCCCGGGGGCGCACTTTTCGACGAGCAGTACTTC. The encoded protein is CASSNPGGALFDEQYF.

This chain joins TRBV9 and TRBJ2-7; 10 nucleotides align to TRBD1. V shed 3 bases, J shed 5 bases, and the junction held 8 bases outside the gene matches. Per the germline V gene, CDR1 is SGDLS and CDR2 is YYNGEE. The CDR3 has 15 residues. The CDR3 DNA is TGTGCCAGCAGCGAATTTTCCGGGACAGGGGACGAGCAGTACTTC. Protein product: CASSEFSGTGDEQYF.

This rearrangement joins TRBV20-1 to TRBJ2-5, with TRBD2 matching 14 bases. This CDR3 is 15 amino acids long. V lost 3 bases to trimming and J lost 5 bases; unmatched junction nucleotides: 5. Germline V gives CDR1 DFQATT, CDR2 SNEGSKA (reference sequence). CDR3 amino acids: CSASQTSGRGETQYF. CDR3 in DNA: TGCAGTGCTAGCCAGACTAGCGGGAGGGGGGAGACCCAGTACTTC.

The table lists this clonotype with a few counts. The chain employs TRBV6-1 and TRBJ2-6; TRBD2 might be the D (5 bases). The V end was cut by 4 bases, the J end by 3 bases, with 10 bases between. The CDR3 has 15 amino acids. The V gene's germline CDR1 is MNHNS and CDR2 SASEGT. This CDR3 reads CASSVLGYGANVLTF. In DNA, the CDR3 is TGTGCCAGCAGTGTACTAGGGTATGGGGCCAACGTCCTGACTTTC.

This chain joins TRBV20-1 and TRBJ2-3, with D perhaps TRBD1 (6 bases). V gave up 6 bases and J gave up 5 bases, with 21 bases separating them. Germline loops: CDR1 DFQATT, CDR2 SNEGSKA (reference sequence). CDR3 length equals 15 residues. The CDR3 DNA follows: TGCAGTGCGCCCGACAGGACATCTTTTGAAGATACGCAGTATTTT. Amino acid sequence: CSAPDRTSFEDTQYF.

This clonotype has more than one count but fewer than ten. The V call is TRBV7-2, the J call TRBJ2-7; D possibly corresponds to TRBD2 (7 bases). The CDR3 is 16 residues long. The germline gives CDR1 SGHTA, CDR2 FQGNSA. Trimming removed 5 bases from V and 2 bases from J, with 19 bases in between. CDR3 in amino acids: CASSPLRGGGAYEQYF. CDR3 coding DNA: TGTGCCAGCAGCCCTTTGCGCGGAGGGGGGGCCTACGAGCAGTACTTC.

The chain joins TRBV18 to TRBJ1-1; 7 nucleotides line up with TRBD1. There are 14 residues in the CDR3. Trimming took 3 bases from V and 5 from J; bases not matched to a gene: 6. Per the germline V gene, CDR1 is KGHSH and CDR2 is LQKENI. The CDR3 region is CASSPYRGGTEAFF. CDR3 nucleotide sequence: TGTGCCAGCTCACCTTACAGGGGTGGTACTGAAGCTTTCTTT.

This clonotype was seen ten or more times. The gene calls are TRBV7-2 and TRBJ2-3; D not certain. Germline CDR1 and CDR2: SGHTA and FQGNSA. V shed 5 bases and J shed 2 bases, with 5 bases lying between them. The CDR3 has 12 residues. The CDR3 region has the DNA TGTGCCAGCAGCAGGGTCACAGATACGCAGTATTTT. It translates to CASSRVTDTQYF.

This clonotype has more than one count but fewer than ten. The J gene is TRBJ2-7, the V gene TRBV7-2; 15 nucleotides align to TRBD2. Germline V gene data show CDR1 as SGHTA and CDR2 as FQGNSA. This CDR3 is built from 19 residues. J gave up 0 bases and V 5 bases, and 11 bases lay outside the gene matches. The CDR3 DNA reads TGTGCCAGCAGCAGCCCGGGACTAGCGGGAGGAGGGATCTCCTACGAGCAGTACTTC. It translates to CASSSPGLAGGGISYEQYF. The entire variable domain, with the rest obtained from reference TRBV7-2 and TRBJ2-7, is as follows: GAGVSQSPSNKVTEKGKDVELRCDPISGHTALYWYRQSLGQGLEFLIYFQGNSAPDKSGLPSDRFSAERTGGSVSTLTIQRTQQEDSAVYLCASSSPGLAGGGISYEQYFGPGTRLTVT.